This T cell receptor beta chain stems from a study of blood T cells in healthy people across ages. Primed by a sample-barcoded 5' primer and a J-beta primer mix, a second PCR proceeded for about 6 to 12 cycles. TCRdb called the 5' RACE reads again in MiXCR, with one record for every CDR3 protein. The sample lists 1.5 million to 2 million distinct CDR3 sequences, 28% seen once, with 7.7% in the top ten. The germline V gene has CDR1 SGHTA and CDR2 FQGTGA. The J segment lost 4 bases and the V segment lost 5 bases, leaving 4 bases of the junction unmatched. The CDR3 runs 13 residues. Isolating PBMCs gave at least 6 million of these cells per sample.

The receptor was isolated from a woman in her twenties or thirties in good health. Source material: blood. V is TRBV7-3 and J is TRBJ1-1, with 7 positions matching TRBD1. The CDR3 is CASSDSGGTEAFF. CDR3 bases: TGTGCCAGCAGCGACTCAGGGGGCACTGAAGCTTTCTTT.